Listed here are 7 T cell receptor beta chains from one sample, sequenced in a study of cytomegalovirus exposure and HLA in healthy donors. Here immunoSEQ multiplex PCR was the method, and the copy in TCRdb shows in-frame clones only, minus some. The repertoire consists of 150,000 to 200,000 clones, with 75% to 90% occurring once and the leading ten covering roughly 15%. The sample consisted of PBMCs. The receptors shown here come from a man between 18 and 29 years old in good health and CMV-seropositive.

This rearrangement joins TRBV6-1 to TRBJ1-4; 8 bases fit TRBD1. Germline assignment: CDR1 MNHNS and CDR2 SASEGT. The ends lost 3 bases at V and 6 bases at J; junction bases unmatched: 3. This CDR3 has 14 amino acids. The CDR3 loop is CASSETGVYEKLFF. The CDR3 bases are TGTGCCAGCAGTGAGACAGGGGTTTATGAAAAACTGTTTTTT.

Comments on this clone: This same CDR3 is encoded by further DNA sequences in the sample. V and J are TRBV6-4 and TRBJ2-1; D ambiguous. V lost 0 bases to trimming and J lost 0 bases, with 12 bases between them. The length of the CDR3 is 17 residues. Per the germline V gene, CDR1 is MRHNA and CDR2 is SNTAGT. CDR3 sequence reads: CASSDSMAASSYNEQFF. The CDR3 DNA sequence: TGTGCCAGCAGTGACTCGATGGCTGCAAGCTCCTACAATGAGCAGTTCTTC.

The chain employs TRBV11-2 and TRBJ2-1; D ambiguous. This CDR3 comprises 15 residues. Deletions cut 2 bases from V and 4 bases from J, with 12 bases between. Germline assignment: CDR1 SGHAT and CDR2 FQNNGV. The CDR3 reads CASSLMGDPYNEQFF. The CDR3 DNA is TGTGCCAGCAGCTTAATGGGCGATCCGTACAATGAGCAGTTCTTC. The whole variable domain, filled in from reference TRBV11-2 and TRBJ2-1, reads EAGVAQSPRYKIIEKRQSVAFWCNPISGHATLYWYQQILGQGPKLLIQFQNNGVVDDSQLPKDRFSAERLKGVDSTLKIQPAKLEDSAVYLCASSLMGDPYNEQFFGPGTRLTVL.

With respect to this clone: The conserved closing phenylalanine or tryptophan is absent in this CDR3, likely reflecting a read error. No DNA is shown, since the ends of the CDR3 on it are uncertain; the CDR3 is the one TCRdb lists. The chain uses TRBV9 and TRBJ2-7; the DNA was not used to check the table's D call, TRBD2. The CDR3 length is 17 residues, termini included. Germline V gives CDR1 SGDLS, CDR2 YYNGEE. The CDR3 sequence is CASLYAPPTTSGGPLRS.

The gene calls are TRBV5-1 and TRBJ2-1; D may be TRBD2 (6 bases). The CDR3 extends over 15 amino acids. CDR1 SGHRS and CDR2 YFSETQ come from the germline V gene. The germline V and J ends were trimmed by 2 bases and 2 bases, with 11 bases remaining between them. The CDR3 protein is CASSFIAAAYNEQFF. The CDR3 DNA is TGCGCCAGCAGCTTTATAGCGGCTGCCTACAATGAGCAGTTCTTC.

The chain combines TRBV30 with TRBJ2-7; the match to TRBD1 covers 8 bases. J lost 1 base, V lost 5 bases, and 10 bases had no gene match. CDR3 size: 15 residues. Germline V gene lookup returns CDR1 GTSNPN and CDR2 SVGIG (reference sequence). Here the CDR3 reads CAWSLAGGRSYEQYF. The CDR3 DNA reads as TGTGCCTGGTCGTTGGCAGGGGGCAGGTCCTACGAGCAGTACTTC.

The chain recombines TRBV25-1 with TRBJ1-4; 10 bases are shared with TRBD1. The CDR3 consists of 17 residues. Germline V lookup: CDR1 MGHDK, CDR2 SYGVNS. The V and J ends lost 4 bases and 11 bases, in that order; junction bases with no gene match: 16. CDR3 bases: TGTGCCAGCAGTGTAGCAACCACGGACAGGGGGAGTTTTAAACTGTTTTTT. Its protein is CASSVATTDRGSFKLFF.